The T cell receptor beta chain under discussion was sequenced for a study of CD8+ T cells in alopecia areata. Across the whole study: Percent affected scalp area, the SALT score, rated treated patients' severity. Study-wide findings and caveats: Any link of baseline CD8+ expansion to response, resting on one nonresponder, remains uncertain. In scalp samples, resident alphabeta T cells of normal skin are also sequenced. Scalp clonality and expanded CD8+ clones among the top 100 were significantly decreased by tofacitinib.

This sample's treatment: oral pan-JAK inhibitor, 5-10 mg twice daily. This CDR3 spans 13 amino acids. Germline lookup yields CDR1 SEHNR and CDR2 FQNEAQ (reference sequence). Trimming pared 3 bases from V and 6 bases from J, leaving 10 bases between. Concerning this clone: Its antigen is unknown.

The authors extracted RNA and reverse transcribed it into cDNA as the sequencing template. Sequencing was performed with immunoSEQ multiplex PCR; in TCRdb, only in-frame clones are kept and a portion is missing. The sample consists of under 250,000 clones, around 65% of them appearing once. The receptor's source is a human donor with alopecia areata. V usage is TRBV7-9 and J usage is TRBJ2-3; D gene uncertain. The sequences come from CD4+ T cells sorted from blood, collected at week 44, from a patient treated with tofacitinib. As DNA, the CDR3 is TGTGCCAGCAGCTTGTTAATAAGGGATACGCAGTATTTT. This translates into CASSLLIRDTQYF. The full variable domain, in which reference TRBV7-9 and TRBJ2-3 provide the parts outside the CDR3, is DTGVSQNPRHKITKRGQNVTFRCDPISEHNRLYWYRQTLGQGPEFLTYFQNEAQLEKSRLLSDRFSAERPKGSFSTLEIQRTEQGDSAMYLCASSLLIRDTQYFGPGTRLTVL.